This is a list of T cell receptor beta chains from one sample in a study of blood T cell repertoires in COVID-19. The method was immunoSEQ multiplex PCR; TCRdb's version includes in-frame clones alone and lacks a portion of them. The sample yields 400,000 or so clones, less than 95% seen once. Sequencing used PBMCs or T cells enriched from blood (not recorded which). All receptors come from a young man who had recovered from COVID-19. CDR3s leave out the opening cysteine and the closing phenylalanine or tryptophan. The order of the fields is D gene, J gene, V gene, CDR3 protein. The D gene is left open where the match is weak.

TRBD1,TRBJ1-6,TRBV7-3,ASSPGQLRTGPLH
TRBD2,TRBJ2-1,TRBV11-3,ASSRTSGSQNEQF
-,TRBJ1-4,TRBV29-1,SVSGGLGEKLF
-,TRBJ2-7,TRBV6-2/TRBV6-3,ASSYVTLRDNYEQY
-,TRBJ1-5,TRBV7-9,ASSLGGVQPQH
-,TRBJ1-2,TRBV12-3/TRBV12-4,ASSFPGIGYT
-,TRBJ1-1,TRBV4-1,ASSHPQAGNTEAF
-,TRBJ1-6,TRBV3-1/TRBV3-2,ASSQGDSYNSPLH
TRBD2,TRBJ2-1,TRBV27,ASSLSPSGGVNEQF
-,TRBJ2-1,TRBV7-2,ASSPPTTALLARQF
-,TRBJ2-6,TRBV19,ATAQGFSGANVLT
-,TRBJ2-2,TRBV7-8,ASSLPGVANTGELF
TRBD2,TRBJ2-1,TRBV10-3,AISELGLAGGDEQF
-,TRBJ1-2,TRBV5-1,ASSPGNSGGYT
-,TRBJ2-7,TRBV11-3,ASSLEAGREQY
-,TRBJ1-1,TRBV7-9,ASSFPGGTEAF